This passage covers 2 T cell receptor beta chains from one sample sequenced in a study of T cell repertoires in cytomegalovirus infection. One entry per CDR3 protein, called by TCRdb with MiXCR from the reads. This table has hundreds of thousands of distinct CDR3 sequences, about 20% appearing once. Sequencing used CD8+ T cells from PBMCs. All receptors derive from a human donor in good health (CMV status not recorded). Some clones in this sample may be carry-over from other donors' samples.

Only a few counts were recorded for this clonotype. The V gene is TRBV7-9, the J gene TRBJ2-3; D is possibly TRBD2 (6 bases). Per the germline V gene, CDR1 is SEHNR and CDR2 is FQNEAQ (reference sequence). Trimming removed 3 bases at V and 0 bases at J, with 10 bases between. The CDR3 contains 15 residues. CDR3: CASSFSAGSTDTQYF. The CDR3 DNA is TGTGCCAGCAGCTTTTCAGCGGGTAGCACAGATACGCAGTATTTT.

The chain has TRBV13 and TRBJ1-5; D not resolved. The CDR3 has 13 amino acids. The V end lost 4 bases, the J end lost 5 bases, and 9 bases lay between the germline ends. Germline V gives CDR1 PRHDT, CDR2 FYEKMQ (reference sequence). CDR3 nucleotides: TGTGCCAGCAGCTCCTCTCTTGATCAGCCCCAGCATTTT. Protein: CASSSSLDQPQHF.